The clone carrying this T cell receptor (beta chain) is a singleton in its sample. What it binds is unknown. This record comes from a study of Graves' ophthalmopathy and Graves' hyperthyroidism. Study-wide context: Calling hyperthyroidism stable required that no ophthalmopathy show up within 18 months of follow-up.

As diagnostic evidence, clinical symptoms, serum thyroxine, TRAb, thyroid ultrasound and orbital computed tomography were relied upon. Findings and limits, study-wide: Ophthalmopathy could be told apart from stable hyperthyroidism by a 13-signature model (around 85% sensitivity, about 81% specificity). Appearing in blood as well were most expanded thyroid clonotypes above 0.001 frequency.

TCR beta CDR3 amplification used RNA transcripts. First-round RT-PCR relied on HTBI primers, and a second-round multiplex PCR came next. Each CDR3 protein is one row after TCRdb ran MiXCR on the multiplex PCR reads. Here the sample spans over a million distinct CDR3 sequences, 35% to 40% being singletons. Material for sequencing was peripheral blood or thyroid tissue (not recorded which). The origin of this receptor is an adult man with Graves' hyperthyroidism.

CDR3 bases: TGTGCCAGCAGCTTAAACGGGGAAGGTGGGACTGAAGCTTTCTTT. This translates into CASSLNGEGGTEAFF. V and J are TRBV11-1 and TRBJ1-1; unclear D gene. Germline V gene sequence: CDR1 SGHAT, CDR2 FQDESV (reference sequence). V was pared by 2 bases and J by 5 bases, with 15 bases between. The CDR3 sequence is 15 residues long.